This T cell receptor (beta chain) came from a study of cytomegalovirus exposure and HLA in healthy donors. Across the whole study: Researchers previously reported finding roughly 120 million unique TCR beta sequences from 150 million to 200 million T cells. In an early release, HLA-typed donors contributed tens of millions of unique TCR sequences. Findings and caveats of the study: A later analysis reportedly found that, within productive TCRs, an Asian-associated ancestry cluster had fewer N-insertions than the mean observed across the approximately 700 donors.

Per germline, CDR1 SGHRS and CDR2 YFSETQ. The CDR3 is 15 amino acids. The V segment lost 6 bases and the J segment 7 bases; nucleotides outside the gene matches: 13. Comments on this clone: Its antigen is not known.

The PCR ran on 60 Vbeta and 13 Jbeta primers. The protocol was immunoSEQ multiplex PCR, while the TCRdb copy is restricted to in-frame clones and leaves out a portion. The repertoire includes 95,000 to 100,000 clones, more than 75% of them detected once, and around 0.76% sits in the top ten. V gene TRBV5-1 combines with J gene TRBJ1-2; 9 bases match TRBD1. What was sequenced was PBMCs. The receptor was isolated from a woman between 55 and 75 years old in good health and CMV-seronegative. The CDR3 nucleotides are TGCGCCAGCACGCCTGGGACAGGGTTCTCAGGTGGCTACACCTTC. Protein product: CASTPGTGFSGGYTF.